The rows below give T cell receptor beta chains drawn from one sample of a study of T cell responses to AZD1222 COVID-19 vaccine. Libraries were prepared by immunoSEQ multiplex PCR; TCRdb keeps only in-frame clonotypes and omits some of them. The table shows hundreds of thousands of clones, with about 93% occurring only once. The input for sequencing was peripheral blood, taken on day 0 of MenACWY control vaccination. Source of these receptors: an adult in good health. CDR3s include the opening cysteine and the closing phenylalanine or tryptophan. Fields, in order: V gene, J gene, CDR3 protein.

TRBV2	TRBJ1-3	CASSQNGRNTIYF
TRBV7-6	TRBJ2-5	CASSFPGVQETQYF
TRBV6-5	TRBJ2-2	CASRPGQLNTGELFF
TRBV28	TRBJ2-5	CASSFRSIQETQYF
TRBV6-5	TRBJ1-2	CASSYSGQVRYGYTF
TRBV3-1/TRBV3-2	TRBJ2-7	CASSQTRNPLRSEQYF
TRBV7-6	TRBJ2-5	CASSLAIGDGETQYF
TRBV28	TRBJ1-2	CASSPPGQPVGTYGYTF
TRBV7-2	TRBJ2-7	CASSSNQGREQYF
TRBV7-9	TRBJ1-4	CASSFGLNEKLFF
TRBV6-5	TRBJ1-2	CASYLSGWGRGYTF
TRBV4-2	TRBJ2-2	CASRQTSGVTTGELFF
TRBV28	TRBJ2-7	CASSPGGYEQYF
TRBV12-3/TRBV12-4	TRBJ1-2	CASSPTGPGYTF
TRBV7-2	TRBJ2-6	CASSPGTGHTGANVLTF
TRBV6-6	TRBJ1-5	CASKQGGYQPQHF
TRBV15	TRBJ1-1	CATSRGLDAFF
TRBV5-1	TRBJ2-2	CASSLAISSDPFF
TRBV11-3	TRBJ2-5	CASSLGSVGGGETQYF
TRBV9	TRBJ2-1	CASSETSYDYNEQFF
TRBV5-1	TRBJ2-3	CASVGGLLTTDTQYF
TRBV20-1	TRBJ1-4	CSASDSPDGKLFF
TRBV2	TRBJ1-4	CASSGQSATNEKLFF
TRBV18	TRBJ2-4	CASLGGQGDIQYF
TRBV6-5	TRBJ1-1	CASSPSGGRVAFF
TRBV6-5	TRBJ2-7	CASRMTGVESYEQYF
TRBV5-1	TRBJ2-7	CASSSLGQGTDEQYF
TRBV3-1/TRBV3-2	TRBJ1-2	CASSQDLGGFYTF
TRBV6-6	TRBJ1-4	CASNEGIGTNEKLFF
TRBV3-1/TRBV3-2	TRBJ1-2	CASSQVGTGGVEGYTF
TRBV19	TRBJ1-1	CASRSPGTAGTEAFF
TRBV29-1	TRBJ1-5	CSVELDRDNQPQHF
TRBV6-1	TRBJ1-5	CASSERDRGLQPQHF
TRBV28	TRBJ1-2	CASSLGQAVSGYTF
TRBV19	TRBJ1-5	CASSTRQENQPQHF
TRBV5-4	TRBJ1-2	CASSSDESYGYTF
TRBV28	TRBJ2-1	CASSQRTSGGARHSYNEQFF
TRBV3-1/TRBV3-2	TRBJ2-1	CASSQGRGLYNEQFF
TRBV6-5	TRBJ2-3	CASSLSGGTDTQYF
TRBV5-4	TRBJ1-4	CASSRTGLANEKLFF
TRBV12-3/TRBV12-4	TRBJ1-1	CASSSTALEAFF
TRBV6-5	TRBJ1-2	CASSRGQNYGYTF
TRBV28	TRBJ1-2	CASIGQNYGYTF
TRBV7-9	TRBJ1-1	CASSPGAMRAFF
TRBV11-2	TRBJ1-3	CASSPRQSFGNTIYF
TRBV30	TRBJ2-3	CAWSVQGFTQYF
TRBV10-3	TRBJ1-3	CATERTGAGGNTIYF
TRBV6-5	TRBJ2-7	CASSYGSTYEQYF
TRBV7-2	TRBJ1-5	CASSLGSRQPQHF
TRBV29-1	TRBJ1-6	CSPEGDSPLHF
TRBV18	TRBJ2-1	CASSQAGAYNEQFF
TRBV19	TRBJ2-6	CAVSGQGKAAGANVLTF
TRBV4-1	TRBJ2-6	CASSQDSVYGANVLTF
TRBV4-1	TRBJ1-5	CASSQAVHGRNQPQHF
TRBV10-3	TRBJ1-1	CAISETGGTEAFF